This is a list of T cell receptor beta chains from one sample in a study of cytomegalovirus exposure and HLA in healthy donors. The method was immunoSEQ multiplex PCR; TCRdb's version includes in-frame clones alone and lacks a portion of them. The profile covers about 150,000 clones, with 65% to 90% appearing a single time and around 6.6% taken by the ten largest. The sequencing sample was made of PBMCs. The origin of the receptors is a man in his forties or fifties in good health and CMV-seropositive. The CDR3 runs from the conserved cysteine through the conserved F or W. Fields, in order: D gene, V gene, J gene, clone size, CDR3 DNA, CDR3 protein. D genes are given only for firm matches. Clone size is shown for a subset of rows, as once, few, many or a class of expanded clone.

d_gene: .
v_gene: TRBV7-2
j_gene: TRBJ2-4
abundance: .
CDR3nt: TGTGCCAGCAGTCAGGGTGGGCATAGAAACATTCAGTACTTC
CDR3aa: CASSQGGHRNIQYF

d_gene: TRBD2
v_gene: TRBV19
j_gene: TRBJ2-4
abundance: .
CDR3nt: TGTGCCAGTAGTTATGGGAGCGGGGGGAAAAACATTCAGTACTTC
CDR3aa: CASSYGSGGKNIQYF

d_gene: .
v_gene: TRBV7-8
j_gene: TRBJ1-5
abundance: .
CDR3nt: TGTGCCAGCAGCCGTGGGAGGGAGCCCCAGCATTTT
CDR3aa: CASSRGREPQHF

d_gene: .
v_gene: TRBV5-8
j_gene: TRBJ1-5
abundance: once
CDR3nt: TGTGCCAGCAGCTTGCCAGGTGGGGCTAGCAATCAGCCCCAGCATTTT
CDR3aa: CASSLPGGASNQPQHF

d_gene: .
v_gene: TRBV18
j_gene: TRBJ2-1
abundance: .
CDR3nt: TGTGCCAGCTCACTCCTTGACAGCTCCTACAATGAGCAGTTCTTC
CDR3aa: CASSLLDSSYNEQFF

d_gene: .
v_gene: TRBV10-3
j_gene: TRBJ1-2
abundance: .
CDR3nt: TGTGCCATCAGTTCGGACAGCCTGAGGGGCTACACCTTC
CDR3aa: CAISSDSLRGYTF

d_gene: TRBD2
v_gene: TRBV6-5
j_gene: TRBJ2-3
abundance: once
CDR3nt: TGTGCCAGCAGTTATCTAGCGGGAGTAGATACGCAGTATTTT
CDR3aa: CASSYLAGVDTQYF

d_gene: TRBD1
v_gene: TRBV7-6
j_gene: TRBJ1-3
abundance: .
CDR3nt: TGTGCCAGCAGCACAGGGACAGGGGTTAGAAACACCATATATTTT
CDR3aa: CASSTGTGVRNTIYF

d_gene: TRBD2
v_gene: TRBV15
j_gene: TRBJ2-1
abundance: .
CDR3nt: TGTGCCACCAGCAGCTTCACTTCGGGACTAGCGGGGGGGTACGAGCAGTTCTTC
CDR3aa: CATSSFTSGLAGGYEQFF

d_gene: TRBD1
v_gene: TRBV2
j_gene: TRBJ1-6
abundance: .
CDR3nt: TGTGCCAGCAGTGAGGACAGGGGGTATAATTCACCCCTCCACTTT
CDR3aa: CASSEDRGYNSPLHF

d_gene: .
v_gene: TRBV14
j_gene: TRBJ1-3
abundance: once
CDR3nt: TGTGCCAAAAGGGGCGGATTTCGAGGCTCTGGAAACACCATATATTTT
CDR3aa: CAKRGGFRGSGNTIYF

d_gene: .
v_gene: TRBV2
j_gene: TRBJ1-2
abundance: .
CDR3nt: TGTGCCAGCTCTCTCATAATGGGGGGGCGAATTGGTGGCTACACCTTC
CDR3aa: CASSLIMGGRIGGYTF

d_gene: .
v_gene: TRBV7-9
j_gene: TRBJ1-4
abundance: .
CDR3nt: TGTGCCAGCAGCTTGAGGGTTGGGGAAAAACTGTTTTTT
CDR3aa: CASSLRVGEKLFF

d_gene: .
v_gene: TRBV5-1
j_gene: TRBJ2-1
abundance: .
CDR3nt: TGCGCCAGCAGCTTAGTTATGGCGGGTAGCTCCTACAATGAGCAGTTCTTC
CDR3aa: CASSLVMAGSSYNEQFF

d_gene: .
v_gene: TRBV19
j_gene: TRBJ2-3
abundance: .
CDR3nt: TGTGCCAGTAGTATCTCGAAAAGGACGGGGAACGCAGATACGCAGTATTTT
CDR3aa: CASSISKRTGNADTQYF

d_gene: TRBD1
v_gene: TRBV5-8
j_gene: TRBJ1-1
abundance: .
CDR3nt: TGTGCCAGCAGCTTGGCCACAGGGGCCCGTGAAGCTTTCTTT
CDR3aa: CASSLATGAREAFF

d_gene: TRBD1
v_gene: TRBV7-3
j_gene: TRBJ2-1
abundance: .
CDR3nt: TGTGCCAGCAGCTTAGGGGACAGAAATGAGCAGTTCTTC
CDR3aa: CASSLGDRNEQFF

d_gene: .
v_gene: TRBV27
j_gene: TRBJ1-6
abundance: once
CDR3nt: TGTGCCAGCAGACCCACGAGGAGGGGCAATTCACCCCTCCACTTT
CDR3aa: CASRPTRRGNSPLHF

d_gene: .
v_gene: TRBV6-6
j_gene: TRBJ1-5
abundance: .
CDR3nt: TGTGCCAGCGGGGGGATGAATCAGCCCCAGCATTTT
CDR3aa: CASGGMNQPQHF

d_gene: TRBD2
v_gene: TRBV4-2
j_gene: TRBJ2-1
abundance: .
CDR3nt: TGTGCCAGCAGCCAGATCAAAGGGGGGACTAGCGGGAGAACGAGTGAGCAGTTCTTC
CDR3aa: CASSQIKGGTSGRTSEQFF

d_gene: TRBD1
v_gene: TRBV18
j_gene: TRBJ2-2
abundance: .
CDR3nt: TGTGCCAGCTCACCACCCCGGACAGGGGTCACCGGGGAGCTGTTTTTT
CDR3aa: CASSPPRTGVTGELFF

d_gene: TRBD1
v_gene: TRBV5-4
j_gene: TRBJ2-7
abundance: .
CDR3nt: TGTGCCAGCAGCTTTGGGACAGGGGCCTACGAGCAGTACTTC
CDR3aa: CASSFGTGAYEQYF

d_gene: TRBD1
v_gene: TRBV6-1
j_gene: TRBJ1-2
abundance: .
CDR3nt: TGTGCCAGCAGTGAAGGGACAGGGGCCCTCTATGGCTACACCTTC
CDR3aa: CASSEGTGALYGYTF

d_gene: TRBD1
v_gene: TRBV5-1
j_gene: TRBJ1-2
abundance: .
CDR3nt: TGCGCCAGCAGCCGGGGACAGGGAGCGTCCAACTATGGCTACACCTTC
CDR3aa: CASSRGQGASNYGYTF

d_gene: .
v_gene: TRBV6-5
j_gene: TRBJ2-7
abundance: once
CDR3nt: TGTGCCAGCAGTTCCACAGGGAATGCCTACGAGCAGTACTTC
CDR3aa: CASSSTGNAYEQYF

d_gene: .
v_gene: TRBV25-1
j_gene: TRBJ1-1
abundance: once
CDR3nt: TGTGCCACCAGGGTGAGGGACACTGAAGCTTTCTTT
CDR3aa: CATRVRDTEAFF

d_gene: .
v_gene: TRBV2
j_gene: TRBJ1-1
abundance: .
CDR3nt: TGTGCCAGCAGTCGCGGATTGAACACTGAAGCTTTCTTT
CDR3aa: CASSRGLNTEAFF

d_gene: .
v_gene: TRBV6-5
j_gene: TRBJ1-5
abundance: .
CDR3nt: TGTGCCAGCAGTTTGAACAGTGAGGAGGGGAAGAAGCCCCAGCATTTT
CDR3aa: CASSLNSEEGKKPQHF

d_gene: TRBD2
v_gene: TRBV18
j_gene: TRBJ2-1
abundance: .
CDR3nt: TGTGCCAGCTCCCCTGGGACTACCCCCTACAATGAGCAGTTCTTC
CDR3aa: CASSPGTTPYNEQFF

d_gene: .
v_gene: TRBV5-1
j_gene: TRBJ1-3
abundance: .
CDR3nt: TGCGCCAGCAGCTTGGATGTGACAGGCTCTGGAAACACCATATATTTT
CDR3aa: CASSLDVTGSGNTIYF

d_gene: .
v_gene: TRBV7-2
j_gene: TRBJ2-1
abundance: .
CDR3nt: TGTGCCAGCAGCCTAGGACCGGGGAATGAGCAGTTCTTC
CDR3aa: CASSLGPGNEQFF